These 8 T cell receptor beta chains share one sample of origin, sequenced in a study of memory CD4+ T cells and cytomegalovirus serostatus. The sort gate was single viable CD3+CD4+CD8-CD45RO+ cells for memory CD4+ T cells. Sequencing was performed with immunoSEQ multiplex PCR; in TCRdb, only in-frame clones are kept and a portion is missing. The sample has about 75,000 clones; 60% to 80% are singletons. Sequencing was carried out using memory CD4+ T cells from blood. These receptors were taken from an adult in good health and CMV-seropositive.

The rearrangement uses TRBV5-4 and TRBJ2-3; unclear D gene. This CDR3 spans 13 amino acids. Germline V gene lookup returns CDR1 SGHNT and CDR2 YYREEE (reference sequence). V was cut by 4 bases and J by 4 bases, with 10 bases left in between. The CDR3, as DNA: TGTGCCAGCAGCAAGGGTTACCCAGATACGCAGTATTTT. Translation: CASSKGYPDTQYF.

The chain carries TRBV9 and TRBJ2-5; 7 bases line up with TRBD2. V was pared by 0 bases and J by 4 bases, with 3 bases of the junction left unmatched. This CDR3 is 14 amino acids long. The germline CDR1 and CDR2 sequences are SGDLS and YYNGEE. The CDR3 nucleotides are TGTGCCAGCAGCGTAGTCGCGGGAGTAGAGACCCAGTACTTC. Amino acid sequence: CASSVVAGVETQYF.

Concerning this clone itself: The junction shows a germline mismatch at one end, possibly a read error. The chain employs TRBV5-5 and TRBJ1-1; no clear D. From germline, CDR1 is SGHKS and CDR2 YYEKEE (reference sequence). The CDR3 loop spans 15 amino acids. This CDR3 reads CASSLGWGLNTEAYF. Here the CDR3 DNA reads TGTGCCAGCAGCTTGGGTTGGGGTCTGAACACTGAAGCTTACTTT. Full variable domain (rest looked up from reference TRBV5-5 and TRBJ1-1): DAGVTQSPTHLIKTRGQQVTLRCSPISGHKSVSWYQQVLGQGPQFIFQYYEKEERGRGNFPDRFSARQFPNYSSELNVNALLLGDSALYLCASSLGWGLNTEAYFGQGTRLTVV.

The J gene is TRBJ1-2, the V gene TRBV18; no definite D call. The germline V gene encodes CDR1 KGHSH and CDR2 LQKENI. V lost 5 bases to trimming and J lost 8 bases, with 9 bases between them. This CDR3 spans 11 amino acids. The CDR3 sequence: CASSSPRGYTF. The CDR3 DNA reads as TGTGCCAGCTCAAGCCCTCGCGGCTACACCTTC.

The sample holds one count of this clone. V usage is TRBV11-2 and J usage is TRBJ2-7; 7 bases align to TRBD1. V was clipped by 5 bases and J by 0 bases; unmatched bases: 7. The CDR3 totals 15 residues. The germline V gene has CDR1 SGHAT and CDR2 FQNNGV. This CDR3 is CASSPGTVSSYEQYF. The CDR3 coding sequence is TGTGCCAGCAGCCCAGGGACAGTCAGCTCCTACGAGCAGTACTTC.

This clone occurred a few times. J is TRBJ2-1 and V is TRBV15; D possibly corresponds to TRBD2 (6 bases). The V gene lost 0 bases and the J gene lost 9 bases, with 24 bases spanning the gap. The germline V gene encodes CDR1 LNHNV and CDR2 YYDKDF (reference sequence). The CDR3 spans 18 residues. This CDR3 is CATSRDPVMAGRSAEQFF. Written as DNA, the CDR3 is TGTGCCACCAGCAGAGATCCCGTTATGGCGGGGAGATCGGCTGAGCAGTTCTTC. Filled out from reference TRBV15 and TRBJ2-1, the complete variable domain reads DAMVIQNPRYQVTQFGKPVTLSCSQTLNHNVMYWYQQKSSQAPKLLFHYYDKDFNNEADTPDNFQSRRPNTSFCFLDIRSPGLGDTAMYLCATSRDPVMAGRSAEQFFGPGTRLTVL.

This clone was observed a handful of times. The rearrangement joins TRBV7-2 to TRBJ1-6; the D gene is possibly TRBD1 (6 bases). CDR3 length equals 14 residues. Germline V gene sequence: CDR1 SGHTA, CDR2 FQGNSA. The ends were cut back, 0 bases at V and 10 bases at J, with 10 bases in the middle. This CDR3 is CASSLAAGESPLHF. CDR3 nucleotides: TGTGCCAGCAGCTTAGCGGCAGGGGAATCACCCCTCCACTTT.

The table lists this clone with a few counts. This chain uses TRBV11-3 with TRBJ1-1; D remains ambiguous. Germline assignment: CDR1 SGHNT and CDR2 YENEEA. This CDR3 contains 13 residues. Trimming removed 0 bases at V and 3 bases at J, with 5 bases between. CDR3 sequence (DNA): TGTGCCAGCAGCTTAGAACAGTACACTGAAGCTTTCTTT. Residues: CASSLEQYTEAFF.